What follows are 10 T cell receptor beta chains derived from one specimen sequenced in a study of response to subunit inactivated influenza vaccine. TCRdb processed the RT-PCR reads anew with MiXCR; each CDR3 protein has one entry. The table shows approximately 700,000 distinct CDR3 sequences, with approximately 15% occurring only once. The material was PBMCs from blood, obtained 14 to 15 days before vaccination. These receptors were collected from a man aged 45-60 years who received an inactivated influenza vaccine.

This chain links TRBV6-5 with TRBJ2-3; no reliable D call. The CDR3 has 11 amino acids. V lost 7 bases, J lost 6 bases, and 8 bases lay in between. Germline CDR1 is MNHEY and CDR2 is SVGAGI. CDR3 region: CASKAKDTQYF. The CDR3 region has the DNA TGTGCCAGCAAGGCCAAGGATACGCAGTATTTT.

This clonotype has at least ten counts. The CDR3 spells CASSPPGRISGANVLTF. In DNA form, the CDR3 reads TGTGCCAGCAGTCCGCCGGGACGTATCTCTGGGGCCAACGTCCTGACTTTC. The chain has TRBV28 and TRBJ2-6; possibly TRBD1 or TRBD2 for D (5 bases each). Trimming took 5 bases from V and 0 from J, leaving 14 bases between them. The length of the CDR3 is 17 residues. The germline gives CDR1 MDHEN, CDR2 SYDVKM.

A few counts support this clonotype. The J gene is TRBJ1-1, the V gene TRBV7-2; D is ambiguous. Per germline, CDR1 SGHTA and CDR2 FQGNSA. The CDR3 is made up of 13 amino acids. V lost 4 bases, J lost 7 bases, and 13 bases lay in between. The CDR3 region has the DNA TGTGCCAGCAGCTCCCCCTCCGGGATTGAAGCTTTCTTT. Its translation: CASSSPSGIEAFF.

This clonotype has a count of ten or more. The V call is TRBV5-1, the J call TRBJ2-2; no reliable D call. V lost 5 bases and J 10 bases, leaving 18 bases between the germline ends. This CDR3 has 14 residues. Germline CDR1 is SGHRS and CDR2 is YFSETQ. DNA for the CDR3: TGCGCCAGCAGACCTCTACCGGGTCTACTGGAGCTGTTTTTT. This translates into CASRPLPGLLELFF.

This rearrangement joins TRBV18 to TRBJ2-1, with 7 bases lining up with TRBD1. The CDR3 is 15 amino acids. Per the germline V gene, CDR1 is KGHSH and CDR2 is LQKENI. V lost 5 bases to trimming and J lost 8 bases; unmatched junction nucleotides: 12. CDR3 bases: TGTGCCAGCTCAGTAAGACAGGGTAACGGCGATGAGCAGTTCTTC. Amino acid sequence: CASSVRQGNGDEQFF.

The chain joins TRBV29-1 to TRBJ1-1, with TRBD1 as a possible D gene (5 bases). Between the trimmed V and J ends, which lost 4 bases and 2 bases, there was a span of 8 bases. CDR1 is SQVTM, CDR2 ANQGSEA, per germline. This CDR3 has 12 amino acids. This CDR3 reads CSVVGGNTEAFF. CDR3 sequence (DNA): TGCAGCGTTGTTGGGGGAAACACTGAAGCTTTCTTT. The full variable domain, in which reference TRBV29-1 and TRBJ1-1 provide the parts outside the CDR3, is SAVISQKPSRDICQRGTSLTIQCQVDSQVTMMFWYRQQPGQSLTLIATANQGSEATYESGFVIDKFPISRPNLTFSTLTVSNMSPEDSSIYLCSVVGGNTEAFFGQGTRLTVV.

This chain links TRBV20-1 with TRBJ2-5, with TRBD2 matching 10 bases. The CDR3 length is 16 residues. The V gene's germline CDR1 is DFQATT and CDR2 SNEGSKA (reference sequence). Trimming at V came to 5 bases and at J to 0 bases, leaving 9 bases not matched to a gene. The CDR3 region is CSAVPSGSRYQETQYF. The CDR3 coding sequence is TGCAGTGCTGTGCCTAGCGGGAGCAGGTACCAAGAGACCCAGTACTTC.

A few counts support this clonotype. The chain carries TRBV9 and TRBJ2-7, with TRBD2 matching over 10 bases. With 3 bases clipped from V and 4 bases from J, the junction kept 10 bases outside the gene matches. Per the germline V gene, CDR1 is SGDLS and CDR2 is YYNGEE. The CDR3 consists of 16 residues. Here the CDR3 DNA reads TGTGCCAGCAGCGAGGTAGCGGGGGGCCCCGGGTACGAGCAGTACTTC. Translating gives CASSEVAGGPGYEQYF. The full variable domain, with the rest looked up from reference TRBV9 and TRBJ2-7, is DSGVTQTPKHLITATGQRVTLRCSPRSGDLSVYWYQQSLDQGLQFLIQYYNGEERAKGNILERFSAQQFPDLHSELNLSSLELGDSALYFCASSEVAGGPGYEQYFGPGTRLTVT.

This clonotype was counted only a few times. This chain joins TRBV4-1 and TRBJ1-6; D is uncertain. The germline CDR1 and CDR2 sequences are MGHRA and YSYEKL. CDR3 length: 16 residues. V was pared by 4 bases and J by 4 bases, with 14 bases between. The CDR3 DNA reads TGCGCCAGCAGCCCGTACCTGGGAGCTTATAATTCACCCCTCCACTTT. It yields the protein CASSPYLGAYNSPLHF.

In its sample, this clonotype was seen many times. The V and J genes are TRBV5-1 and TRBJ1-6; maybe TRBD1 (5 bases). V was trimmed by 4 bases and J by 10 bases, leaving 21 bases between them. Germline V gene data show CDR1 as SGHRS and CDR2 as YFSETQ. CDR3 length: 16 amino acids. The CDR3 nucleotides read TGCGCCAGCAGCCACGGGACCAAGAGAAGCAGGTCACCCCTCCACTTT. This codes for CASSHGTKRSRSPLHF. Combining the CDR3 with reference TRBV5-1 and TRBJ1-6 gives the whole variable domain KAGVTQTPRYLIKTRGQQVTLSCSPISGHRSVSWYQQTPGQGLQFLFEYFSETQRNKGNFPGRFSGRQFSNSRSEMNVSTLELGDSALYLCASSHGTKRSRSPLHFGNGTRLTVT.